Following are 14 T cell receptor beta chains from one sample sequenced in a study of shared clonotypes between healthy human individuals (dated by TCRdb to 2020 to 2021). Preparation of the library involved the immunoSEQ multiplex PCR assay. TCRdb mirrors the immuneACCESS table, restricted to in-frame sequences. Some clones are absent from its copies; in checked studies, under half trace to an unresolved V gene, and the reason for the others is unknown. This sample comprises about 2.3 million clones, approximately 90% of them detected only once. The ten largest clones take up approximately 0.4% of the sample. The sample was naive CD4+ T cells from PBMCs. What the cell subset or site label conveys for this sample: CD45RA+ positively selected. These TCRs come from a man younger than 35 in good health. Some clones in this sample may be carry-over from other donors' samples.

This sequence joins TRBV2 and TRBJ2-3; D is unresolved. With 3 bases removed from V and 4 bases from J, the gap between germline ends came to 11 bases. Germline V gene sequence: CDR1 SNHLY, CDR2 FYNNEI. The CDR3 totals 14 residues. This CDR3 reads CASSEIGSSDTQYF. The CDR3 DNA is TGTGCCAGCAGTGAGATTGGCAGCTCAGATACGCAGTATTTT.

The chain is built from TRBV19 and TRBJ2-1; a possible D gene is TRBD1 (5 bases). V was cut by 1 base and J by 3 bases, with 13 bases left in between. Per the germline V gene, CDR1 is LNHDA and CDR2 is SQIVND (reference sequence). The CDR3 is 16 amino acids. The CDR3 is CASSIGRQLSYNEQFF. Here the CDR3 DNA reads TGTGCCAGTAGTATAGGGAGACAGCTGAGCTACAATGAGCAGTTCTTC.

This chain connects TRBV5-1 to TRBJ2-7; no firm D call. The CDR3 loop spans 13 amino acids. The germline gives CDR1 SGHRS, CDR2 YFSETQ. Trimming stripped 1 base from V and 6 bases from J, with 11 bases between. For the CDR3, the DNA is TGCGCCAGCAGCTTGCCCACGGGTGGCGAGCAGTACTTC. This encodes CASSLPTGGEQYF.

This clone appeared once. The chain carries TRBV7-8 and TRBJ1-2; D may be TRBD1 (5 bases). Germline CDR1 SGHVS, CDR2 FQNEAQ. This CDR3 spans 16 amino acids. Trimming removed 5 bases at V and 8 bases at J, with 24 bases between. CDR3 region: CASSTRTQYQEDGYTF. The CDR3 DNA is TGTGCCAGCAGCACCCGGACACAATACCAAGAGGACGGCTACACCTTC.

This clone came up once. The rearrangement uses TRBV5-1 and TRBJ2-7; D gene unclear. In germline, CDR1 is SGHRS, CDR2 YFSETQ. Deletions cut 3 bases from V and 3 bases from J, with 10 bases between. This CDR3 is 13 amino acids long. CDR3 in amino acids: CASSYGRYYEQYF. The CDR3 DNA reads as TGCGCCAGCAGCTACGGACGCTACTACGAGCAGTACTTC.

The rearrangement links TRBV5-8 to TRBJ2-7; 7 bases are shared with TRBD2. This CDR3 has 15 residues. Germline V CDR1 and CDR2: SGHTS, YDEGEE. V lost 3 bases to trimming and J lost 5 bases; unmatched junction nucleotides: 11. The CDR3 bases are TGTGCCAGCAGCTCCAAGTCGGGACTAAGGGACGAGCAGTACTTC. It codes for CASSSKSGLRDEQYF.

Worth noting for this clone: This sample includes further DNA sequences coding for the same CDR3. The chain has TRBV5-1 and TRBJ2-7; D is undetermined. The germline V and J ends were trimmed by 0 bases and 2 bases, with 12 bases remaining between them. The V gene's germline CDR1 is SGHRS and CDR2 YFSETQ. CDR3 size: 15 residues. CDR3 coding DNA: TGCGCCAGCAGCTTGGGAGGAGCCCTAACCTACGAGCAGTACTTC. As protein: CASSLGGALTYEQYF. The whole variable domain, filled in from reference TRBV5-1 and TRBJ2-7, reads KAGVTQTPRYLIKTRGQQVTLSCSPISGHRSVSWYQQTPGQGLQFLFEYFSETQRNKGNFPGRFSGRQFSNSRSEMNVSTLELGDSALYLCASSLGGALTYEQYFGPGTRLTVT.

The chain carries TRBV15 and TRBJ2-3; TRBD1 matches at 10 bases. The CDR3 sequence is 17 residues long. Trimming cost V 5 bases and J 3 bases; bases outside gene matches: 11. Germline assignment: CDR1 LNHNV and CDR2 YYDKDF (reference sequence). CDR3 bases: TGTGCCACCAGCGATCCTAACCCGGGACAGGGGACAGATACGCAGTATTTT. This encodes CATSDPNPGQGTDTQYF.

This chain links TRBV2 with TRBJ2-2; TRBD2 aligns across 10 bases. V shed 3 bases and J 4 bases; nucleotides not matched to a gene: 5. This CDR3 contains 16 residues. CDR1 is SNHLY and CDR2 is FYNNEI in the germline V gene. CDR3 protein: CASSDGAGGPTGELFF. The DNA for the CDR3 is TGTGCCAGCAGTGACGGAGCGGGAGGGCCCACCGGGGAGCTGTTTTTT.

This clone appeared once. The rearrangement links TRBV4-2 to TRBJ2-2; 10 nucleotides agree with TRBD2. Trimming cost V 4 bases and J 5 bases; bases outside gene matches: 10. The CDR3 loop spans 17 amino acids. The germline V gene has CDR1 LGHNA and CDR2 YNFKEQ. CDR3 residues: CASSRPLAGEGTGELFF. The CDR3 nucleotides are TGTGCCAGCAGCCGACCCCTAGCGGGAGAAGGAACCGGGGAGCTGTTTTTT.

For this clone: This specimen includes other DNA sequences encoding the same CDR3. V and J are TRBV18 and TRBJ2-2; D ambiguous. V lost 6 bases to trimming and J lost 2 bases, with 13 bases between them. Germline V gives CDR1 KGHSH, CDR2 LQKENI. This CDR3 comprises 15 residues. CDR3 loop: CASSPGGVNTGELFF. The CDR3, as DNA: TGTGCCAGCTCCCCCGGCGGAGTTAACACCGGGGAGCTGTTTTTT.

The chain carries TRBV18 and TRBJ1-2, with TRBD1 identical over 7 bases. Per the germline V gene, CDR1 is KGHSH and CDR2 is LQKENI. The CDR3 consists of 16 residues. With 1 base clipped from V and 4 bases from J, the junction kept 9 bases outside the gene matches. In DNA form, the CDR3 reads TGTGCCAGCTCACCACTGTCCCAGGGGGAGACCTATGGCTACACCTTC. Translated, it gives CASSPLSQGETYGYTF.

CDR3 DNA sequence: TGTGCCAGCAGCTCAAGTACAGGGTTTTACACCGGGGAGCTGTTTTTT. Its protein product is CASSSSTGFYTGELFF. The chain joins TRBV7-3 to TRBJ2-2, with D possibly being TRBD1 (6 bases). Between the trimmed V and J ends, which lost 4 bases and 3 bases, there was a span of 15 bases. The germline V gene encodes CDR1 SGHTA and CDR2 FQGTGA. The length of the CDR3 is 16 residues.

For this clone: The same CDR3 also results from other DNA sequences found in this sample. The J gene is TRBJ1-1, the V gene TRBV19, with a possible D match to TRBD1 (6 bases). The germline V gene has CDR1 LNHDA and CDR2 SQIVND (reference sequence). Trimming stripped 3 bases from V and 5 bases from J, with 13 bases between. CDR3 length: 14 residues. In nucleotides, the CDR3 is TGTGCCAGTAGTATTCGGGGGCGGGGAACTGAAGCTTTCTTT. Translation: CASSIRGRGTEAFF.